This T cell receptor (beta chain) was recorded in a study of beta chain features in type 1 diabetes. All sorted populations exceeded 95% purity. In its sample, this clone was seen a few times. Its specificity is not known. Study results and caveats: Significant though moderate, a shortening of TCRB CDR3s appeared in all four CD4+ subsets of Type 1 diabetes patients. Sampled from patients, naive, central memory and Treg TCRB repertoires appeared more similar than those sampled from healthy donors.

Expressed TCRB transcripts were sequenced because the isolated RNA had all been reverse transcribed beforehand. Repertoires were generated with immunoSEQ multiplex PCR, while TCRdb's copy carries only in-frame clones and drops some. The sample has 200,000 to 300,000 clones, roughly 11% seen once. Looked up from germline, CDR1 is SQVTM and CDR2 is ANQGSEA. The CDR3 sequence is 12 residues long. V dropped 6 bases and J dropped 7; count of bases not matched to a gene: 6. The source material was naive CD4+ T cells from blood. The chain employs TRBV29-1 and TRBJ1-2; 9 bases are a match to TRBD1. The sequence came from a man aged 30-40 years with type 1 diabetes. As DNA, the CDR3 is TGCAGCGTGGGACAGGGTCTTCGTGGCTACACCTTC. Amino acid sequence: CSVGQGLRGYTF. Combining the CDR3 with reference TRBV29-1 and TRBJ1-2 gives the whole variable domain SAVISQKPSRDICQRGTSLTIQCQVDSQVTMMFWYRQQPGQSLTLIATANQGSEATYESGFVIDKFPISRPNLTFSTLTVSNMSPEDSSIYLCSVGQGLRGYTFGSGTRLTVV.